This T cell receptor (beta chain) appears in the sequencing data of a study of T cell clones after liver transplantation. Looking at the study overall: Apart from a few HCV-positive recipients, transplants were for non-autoimmune, non-viral reasons.

In this sample, this clone turned up a few times. The CDR3 is made up of 16 amino acids. The germline V gene has CDR1 MNHEY and CDR2 SMNVEV (reference sequence). The V end lost 0 bases, the J end lost 6 bases, and 15 bases lay between the germline ends. Produced via immunoSEQ multiplex PCR; TCRdb's table is partial and in-frame only. Of approximately 75,000 clones listed, 75% to 85% are singletons. Specimen: CD4+ T cells from blood, collected 12 months after liver transplant. The sequence was obtained from a human patient who received a liver transplant. Some T cells may trace back to the graft donor. The rearrangement joins TRBV27 to TRBJ2-1; no definite D call. The CDR3 sequence is CASSLSPRRTVNEQFF. The CDR3 DNA sequence: TGTGCCAGCAGTTTATCCCCTCGTCGGACGGTCAATGAGCAGTTCTTC.